This T cell receptor beta chain is from a study of beta chain features in type 1 diabetes. General study points: Shorter TCRB CDR3s, moderately but significantly so, marked every one of the four CD4+ subsets in Type 1 diabetes patients.

Points on this clone: Its antigen remains unidentified. Other nucleotide sequences from this sample produce the same CDR3.

The sequenced template was cDNA made from the entire isolated RNA. Clones were sequenced by immunoSEQ multiplex PCR, and TCRdb holds only the in-frame ones, with some missing. The sample shows 250,000 or so clones, about 15% of them seen only once. The germline CDR1 and CDR2 sequences are KGHSH and LQKENI. V shed 6 bases and J shed 3 bases, with 8 bases lying between them. The CDR3 loop spans 12 amino acids. Material: naive CD4+ T cells from blood. This sequence was found in a young man with type 1 diabetes. The chain employs TRBV18 and TRBJ2-5; a weak D match, TRBD2 (6 bases). The chain's CDR3 is CASSPGEETQYF. CDR3 bases: TGTGCCAGCTCCCCGGGAGAAGAGACCCAGTACTTC.